The 23 T cell receptor beta chains below come from one sample, sequenced in a study of OX40 agonist ivuxolimab in advanced cancers. Some clones are missing from TCRdb's copy, which holds only in-frame ones; the method was immunoSEQ multiplex PCR. Of roughly 25,000 clones listed, about 77% are singletons. This material consisted of CD4+ or CD8+ T cells sorted from blood, taken in a trial of the OX40 agonist ivuxolimab. Receptors originate from an adult with an advanced solid tumor such as melanoma, head and neck, liver or kidney cancer.

This rearrangement joins TRBV27 to TRBJ1-6, with 7 bases identical to TRBD1. V lost 6 bases, J lost 10 bases, and 12 bases stayed unmatched. This CDR3 is 15 amino acids long. Germline CDR1 MNHEY, CDR2 SMNVEV (reference sequence). CDR3 loop: CASRGATGSLSPLHF. The CDR3 nucleotides are TGTGCCAGCAGAGGGGCGACAGGGTCGCTGTCACCCCTCCACTTT.

The V gene is TRBV28, the J gene TRBJ2-2; 8 nucleotides match TRBD1. The germline CDR1 and CDR2 sequences are MDHEN and SYDVKM. The V segment lost 6 bases and the J segment 8 bases; nucleotides outside the gene matches: 5. This CDR3 comprises 13 residues. This CDR3 reads CASRSGGRGELFF. The CDR3, as DNA: TGTGCCAGCAGATCAGGGGGCCGTGGGGAGCTGTTTTTT.

This clone was counted between two and nine times. The chain uses TRBV7-6 and TRBJ2-1, with TRBD2 as a possible D gene (5 bases). Germline CDR1 and CDR2: SGHVS and FNYEAQ. This CDR3 is built from 14 residues. Trimming left V 1 base short and J 9 bases short, with 13 bases between. CDR3 DNA: TGTGCCAGCAGCTTAGTGTGGATGAGCGGTGAGCAGTTCTTC. This encodes CASSLVWMSGEQFF.

The chain has TRBV27 and TRBJ2-5, with unresolved D. The CDR3 loop spans 17 amino acids. Looked up from germline, CDR1 is MNHEY and CDR2 is SMNVEV (reference sequence). The V end was cut by 3 bases, the J end by 4 bases, with 21 bases between. CDR3 bases: TGTGCCAGCAGTTTTATGGTTGGCGGCATGGCAGGAGAGACCCAGTACTTC. Translated, it gives CASSFMVGGMAGETQYF.

The chain uses TRBV28 and TRBJ2-7; 11 bases are shared with TRBD1. Germline CDR1 MDHEN, CDR2 SYDVKM. Unmatched junction bases numbered 10, after V lost 5 bases and J lost 4 bases. This CDR3 region has 16 residues. The CDR3 nucleotides are TGTGCCAGCAGTCTATATCGGGACAGGGGGGGATACGAGCAGTACTTC. Amino acids: CASSLYRDRGGYEQYF. Using reference TRBV28 and TRBJ2-7 for the parts outside the CDR3, the full variable domain is DVKVTQSSRYLVKRTGEKVFLECVQDMDHENMFWYRQDPGLGLRLIYFSYDVKMKEKGDIPEGYSVSREKKERFSLILESASTNQTSMYLCASSLYRDRGGYEQYFGPGTRLTVT.

This sequence joins TRBV29-1 and TRBJ1-4; 9 bases align to TRBD1. CDR1 is SQVTM and CDR2 is ANQGSEA in the germline V gene. CDR3 length equals 14 residues. The V gene end was trimmed by 5 bases and the J gene end by 7 bases; junction bases not matched to a gene: 8. The CDR3 protein is CSVSPGQGFEKLFF. DNA for the CDR3: TGCAGCGTTTCTCCGGGACAGGGATTTGAAAAACTGTTTTTT.

This clone is categorized as medium-sized. V and J are TRBV6-4 and TRBJ1-5; D gene ambiguous. The germline V gene has CDR1 MRHNA and CDR2 SNTAGT. There are 13 residues in the CDR3. Trimming took 0 bases from V and 6 from J, leaving 6 bases between them. Here the CDR3 DNA reads TGTGCCAGCAGTGACTCAGACGGTCAGCCCCAGCATTTT. It encodes CASSDSDGQPQHF.

This chain joins TRBV28 and TRBJ2-7; D perhaps matches TRBD2 (5 bases). V lost 4 bases and J lost 2, with 21 bases in between. CDR3 length: 17 residues. Germline V CDR1 and CDR2: MDHEN, SYDVKM. DNA for the CDR3: TGTGCCAGCAGTTACCCGACGCTCGGGGTAAAAACCTACGAGCAGTACTTC. The encoded protein is CASSYPTLGVKTYEQYF.

The V and J genes are TRBV10-3 and TRBJ1-1, with TRBD1 as a possible D gene (6 bases). Germline V CDR1 and CDR2: ENHRY, SYGVKD. CDR3 size: 14 residues. Trimming removed 3 bases at V and 2 bases at J, with 10 bases between. The CDR3 here is CAISDSGANTEAFF. The CDR3 DNA follows: TGTGCCATCAGTGACTCAGGGGCTAACACTGAAGCTTTCTTT.

The V call is TRBV7-2, the J call TRBJ2-3, with 9 positions matching TRBD2. V lost 5 bases and J lost 1; bases outside the gene matches: 10. Germline CDR1 SGHTA, CDR2 FQGNSA. This CDR3 is built from 17 residues. CDR3 sequence reads: CASSPPPSGVGTDTQYF. As DNA, the CDR3 is TGTGCCAGCAGCCCGCCTCCTAGCGGGGTCGGCACAGATACGCAGTATTTT.

This chain uses TRBV4-1 with TRBJ2-4, with D unclear. The CDR3 totals 15 residues. The V end lost 2 bases, the J end lost 0 bases, and 8 bases lay between the germline ends. CDR1 is MGHRA and CDR2 is YSYEKL in the germline V gene. The CDR3, as DNA: TGCGCCAGCAGCCAACCTTATTTAGCCAAAAACATTCAGTACTTC. It codes for CASSQPYLAKNIQYF.

The V gene is TRBV19, the J gene TRBJ2-1; 10 nucleotides match TRBD2. From germline, CDR1 is LNHDA and CDR2 SQIVND (reference sequence). Losses at the gene ends were 7 bases for V and 10 bases for J; bases not matched to a gene: 7. This CDR3 is built from 13 residues. The CDR3 protein is CASMASGSWEQFF. In DNA, the CDR3 is TGTGCCAGTATGGCTAGCGGGAGTTGGGAGCAGTTCTTC.

V is TRBV5-6 and J is TRBJ1-6, with 9 positions matching TRBD1. This CDR3 spans 14 amino acids. Germline V gene lookup returns CDR1 SGHDT and CDR2 YYEEEE. V shed 3 bases, J shed 9 bases, and the junction held 4 bases outside the gene matches. CDR3 residues: CASSYGQGFSPLHF. In DNA, the CDR3 is TGTGCCAGCAGCTACGGACAGGGGTTTTCACCCCTCCACTTT.

V usage is TRBV29-1 and J usage is TRBJ2-5; unclear D gene. Germline-derived CDR1 and CDR2 are SQVTM and ANQGSEA. The CDR3 extends over 13 amino acids. V was trimmed by 0 bases and J by 2 bases, leaving 7 bases between them. The CDR3 loop is CSVEERPQETQYF. The DNA of the CDR3 is TGCAGCGTTGAAGAACGGCCTCAAGAGACCCAGTACTTC.

The chain has TRBV11-3 and TRBJ2-7; D is uncertain. CDR1 and CDR2 from the germline V gene are SGHNT and YENEEA. This CDR3 has 15 residues. V was clipped by 4 bases and J by 2 bases, with 15 bases between them. CDR3 region: CASSSPNGPPYEQYF. The CDR3 nucleotides read TGTGCCAGCAGCTCCCCCAACGGCCCCCCCTACGAGCAGTACTTC.

By proportion, this clone is medium-sized. The V call is TRBV5-6, the J call TRBJ1-1; the match to TRBD1 covers 7 bases. The V gene's germline CDR1 is SGHDT and CDR2 YYEEEE. Losses at the gene ends were 1 base for V and 1 base for J; bases not matched to a gene: 4. The CDR3 totals 15 residues. The DNA for the CDR3 is TGTGCCAGCAGCTTGACAGGGGAAAGGAACACTGAAGCTTTCTTT. It yields the protein CASSLTGERNTEAFF.

The chain couples TRBV2 to TRBJ1-4; D is possibly TRBD1 (5 bases). The CDR3 is 14 amino acids. The ends were cut back, 3 bases at V and 6 bases at J, with 11 bases in the middle. Germline V gene lookup returns CDR1 SNHLY and CDR2 FYNNEI. The CDR3 DNA is TGTGCCAGCAGTGAGGGACGGAGCTATGAAAAACTGTTTTTT. Protein: CASSEGRSYEKLFF.

The V gene is TRBV19, the J gene TRBJ2-5; D unclear. This CDR3 is built from 14 residues. Germline CDR1 is LNHDA and CDR2 is SQIVND (reference sequence). V was pared by 4 bases and J by 5 bases, with 14 bases between. CDR3 DNA sequence: TGTGCCAGTAGTACACTCCCGGGTTTGGAGACCCAGTACTTC. Its translation is CASSTLPGLETQYF. Drawing the rest from reference TRBV19 and TRBJ2-5, the complete variable domain is DGGITQSPKYLFRKEGQNVTLSCEQNLNHDAMYWYRQDPGQGLRLIYYSQIVNDFQKGDIAEGYSVSREKKESFPLTVTSAQKNPTAFYLCASSTLPGLETQYFGPGTRLLVL.

Here the CDR3 DNA reads TGTGCCTGGAGTCCTCAAACAGATACGCAGTATTTT. Its protein product is CAWSPQTDTQYF. The rearrangement links TRBV30 to TRBJ2-3; D is undetermined. V dropped 2 bases and J dropped 3 bases, with 6 bases sitting between them. The CDR3 is 12 amino acids. CDR1 is GTSNPN, CDR2 SVGIG, per germline (reference sequence).

The sample holds one count of this clone. The chain uses TRBV18 and TRBJ1-1; no clear D gene. The CDR3 is 13 amino acids. Trimming cost V 2 bases and J 1 base, with 5 bases left between them. Germline CDR1 KGHSH, CDR2 LQKENI. The chain's CDR3 is CASSPSGNTEAFF. CDR3 DNA sequence: TGTGCCAGCTCACCATCAGGGAACACTGAAGCTTTCTTT.

This clone counts as medium-sized. The rearrangement links TRBV6-1 to TRBJ1-6; D is perhaps TRBD1 (6 bases). Germline V gives CDR1 MNHNS, CDR2 SASEGT. The CDR3 has 13 amino acids. With 8 bases removed from V and 7 bases from J, the gap between germline ends came to 12 bases. CDR3 nucleotides: TGTGCCAGCCTAATTGGGGGCAATTCACCCCTCCACTTT. Translation: CASLIGGNSPLHF.

The chain is built from TRBV7-2 and TRBJ1-1; weak D call: TRBD1 (6 bases). The CDR3 runs to 14 residues. V lost 1 base, J lost 13 bases, and 19 bases lay in between. Per the germline V gene, CDR1 is SGHTA and CDR2 is FQGNSA. CDR3 region: CASSLEGRRTVVFF. The CDR3 DNA sequence: TGTGCCAGCAGCTTAGAAGGGCGGCGGACAGTGGTTTTCTTT.

The J gene is TRBJ2-5, the V gene TRBV10-1, with 7 positions matching TRBD2. Germline V gene data show CDR1 as WNHNN and CDR2 as SYGVQD (reference sequence). CDR3 size: 14 residues. After removal of 4 bases from V and 3 bases from J, the junction contained 5 bases not matched to a gene. This chain's CDR3 is CASSGGGPEETQYF. The CDR3, as DNA: TGCGCCAGCAGTGGGGGGGGACCCGAAGAGACCCAGTACTTC.